The 14 T cell receptor beta chains below were found in one sample sequenced in a study of T cell responses to AZD1222 COVID-19 vaccine. The table came from immunoSEQ multiplex PCR; TCRdb's copy has only in-frame clones and leaves some out. The sample lists about 180,000 clones; around 89% were seen once. The sequences come from peripheral blood, collected 28 days after the second AZD1222 dose. These receptors originate from an adult who received the AZD1222 COVID-19 vaccine.

This sequence joins TRBV5-1 and TRBJ1-2; D ambiguous. The ends were cut back, 0 bases at V and 2 bases at J, with 8 bases in the middle. The germline V gene has CDR1 SGHRS and CDR2 YFSETQ. This CDR3 is built from 14 residues. This CDR3 is CASSLETGNYGYTF. The CDR3 DNA reads TGCGCCAGCAGCTTGGAGACGGGGAACTATGGCTACACCTTC.

The CDR3 loop reads CASSWTGDTDTQYF. The CDR3 bases are TGTGCCAGCAGCTGGACCGGGGACACAGATACGCAGTATTTT. V gene TRBV11-2 combines with J gene TRBJ2-3; the D gene is possibly TRBD2 (5 bases). Trimming stripped 4 bases from V and 2 bases from J, with 10 bases between. The CDR3 has 14 amino acids. The germline V gene has CDR1 SGHAT and CDR2 FQNNGV.

The chain has TRBV28 and TRBJ2-7; 9 bases align to TRBD2. V shed 2 bases and J 2 bases; nucleotides not matched to a gene: 1. Germline V gene sequence: CDR1 MDHEN, CDR2 SYDVKM. This CDR3 is built from 14 residues. The CDR3 DNA sequence: TGTGCCAGCAGTTTAGGCGGGGGGGCCTACGAGCAGTACTTC. It codes for CASSLGGGAYEQYF.

The chain combines TRBV20-1 with TRBJ2-5; 7 nucleotides line up with TRBD2. V trimming: 0 bases; J trimming: 12 bases; junction bases outside the gene matches: 4. Germline CDR1 DFQATT, CDR2 SNEGSKA (reference sequence). CDR3 size: 11 residues. For the CDR3, the DNA is TGCAGTGCTAGAGATCTAGGGAGGGAGTACTTC. Translating it yields CSARDLGREYF.

The gene calls are TRBV24-1 and TRBJ1-6; 8 bases align to TRBD1. V lost 7 bases to trimming and J lost 4 bases; unmatched junction nucleotides: 5. CDR3 length equals 15 residues. Germline V gene sequence: CDR1 KGHDR, CDR2 SFDVKD. The CDR3 DNA follows: TGTGCCACCAGAGCCGGGACAGGATATAATTCACCCCTCCACTTT. Encoded protein: CATRAGTGYNSPLHF.

The V gene is TRBV21-1, the J gene TRBJ2-2; TRBD1 was called by the table and not checked on the DNA. TRBV21-1 is flagged as a pseudogene. The CDR3 consists of 16 residues. The chain's CDR3 is CASSKDWGRNTGELFF. The CDR3 DNA reads TGTGCCAGCAGCAAAGATTGGGGCCGGAACACCGGGGAGCTGTTTTTT.

The rearrangement links TRBV14 to TRBJ2-1; 11 nucleotides line up with TRBD2. The V and J ends lost 2 bases and 0 bases, in that order; junction bases with no gene match: 12. Germline V gene data show CDR1 as SGHDN and CDR2 as FVKESK. The CDR3 covers 20 residues. CDR3 DNA sequence: TGTGCCAGCAGCCAAAAGCGGACTAGCGGGTACCTCAGCTCCTACAATGAGCAGTTCTTC. This translates into CASSQKRTSGYLSSYNEQFF. The whole variable domain, filled in from reference TRBV14 and TRBJ2-1, reads EAGVTQFPSHSVIEKGQTVTLRCDPISGHDNLYWYRRVMGKEIKFLLHFVKESKQDESGMPNNRFLAERTGGTYSTLKVQPAELEDSGVYFCASSQKRTSGYLSSYNEQFFGPGTRLTVL.

This sequence joins TRBV28 and TRBJ2-3; the D gene is possibly TRBD1 (5 bases). CDR3 length: 15 amino acids. The V and J ends lost 8 bases and 0 bases respectively, with 15 bases between them. Germline V CDR1 and CDR2: MDHEN, SYDVKM. CDR3 bases: TGTGCCAGCCGTGCATCCCCAGGGAGCACAGATACGCAGTATTTT. It codes for CASRASPGSTDTQYF. Together with reference TRBV28 and TRBJ2-3, the CDR3 gives the full variable domain: DVKVTQSSRYLVKRTGEKVFLECVQDMDHENMFWYRQDPGLGLRLIYFSYDVKMKEKGDIPEGYSVSREKKERFSLILESASTNQTSMYLCASRASPGSTDTQYFGPGTRLTVL.

This clone was counted between two and nine times. The J gene is TRBJ1-5, the V gene TRBV19, with 8 bases that match TRBD1. Per the germline V gene, CDR1 is LNHDA and CDR2 is SQIVND (reference sequence). With 1 base clipped from V and 11 bases from J, the junction kept 22 bases outside the gene matches. The CDR3 spans 19 residues. This CDR3 reads CASSIGGWRGTGYHLAQHF. In DNA, the CDR3 is TGTGCCAGTAGTATAGGCGGGTGGAGGGGGACAGGCTACCATCTAGCCCAGCATTTT.

The chain combines TRBV2 with TRBJ2-7, with D perhaps TRBD1 (6 bases). The germline V gene has CDR1 SNHLY and CDR2 FYNNEI. CDR3 length: 13 residues. V was pared by 4 bases and J by 6 bases, with 13 bases between. The CDR3 sequence is CASSGQEWGEQYF. The CDR3, as DNA: TGTGCCAGCAGTGGACAGGAGTGGGGCGAGCAGTACTTC.

This clone was seen a single time. The V call is TRBV11-3, the J call TRBJ2-1; tentative D call: TRBD2 (6 bases). The V and J ends lost 1 base and 4 bases respectively, with 11 bases between them. The germline CDR1 and CDR2 sequences are SGHNT and YENEEA. The CDR3 extends over 15 amino acids. The CDR3 coding sequence is TGTGCCAGCAGCTTAGGGGGAGGCTTATACAATGAGCAGTTCTTC. This gives the protein CASSLGGGLYNEQFF.

The table lists this clone with a few counts. The chain recombines TRBV4-3 with TRBJ2-7, with 7 positions matching TRBD2. The trim removed 0 bases at V and 3 bases at J, leaving 8 bases unmatched. The germline V gene has CDR1 LGHNA and CDR2 YSLEER. This CDR3 contains 16 residues. CDR3 amino acids: CASSQEWGGFFYEQYF. The CDR3 bases are TGCGCCAGCAGCCAAGAATGGGGAGGGTTTTTCTACGAGCAGTACTTC.

The chain joins TRBV6-6 to TRBJ1-2; possibly TRBD1 for D (5 bases). The length of the CDR3 is 14 residues. Trimming removed 6 bases at V and 0 bases at J, with 11 bases between. Germline V CDR1 and CDR2: MNHNY, SVGAGI (reference sequence). The CDR3, as DNA: TGTGCCAGCAGCAAATCAGGGTCTAACTATGGCTACACCTTC. Translation: CASSKSGSNYGYTF.

The gene calls are TRBV18 and TRBJ2-7, with 16 bases that match TRBD2. The CDR3 covers 15 residues. Germline V CDR1 and CDR2: KGHSH, LQKENI. With 2 bases clipped from V and 9 bases from J, the junction kept 4 bases outside the gene matches. The CDR3 sequence is CASSPGTSGRGRQYF. DNA of the CDR3: TGTGCCAGCTCACCAGGGACTAGCGGGAGGGGACGGCAGTACTTC.